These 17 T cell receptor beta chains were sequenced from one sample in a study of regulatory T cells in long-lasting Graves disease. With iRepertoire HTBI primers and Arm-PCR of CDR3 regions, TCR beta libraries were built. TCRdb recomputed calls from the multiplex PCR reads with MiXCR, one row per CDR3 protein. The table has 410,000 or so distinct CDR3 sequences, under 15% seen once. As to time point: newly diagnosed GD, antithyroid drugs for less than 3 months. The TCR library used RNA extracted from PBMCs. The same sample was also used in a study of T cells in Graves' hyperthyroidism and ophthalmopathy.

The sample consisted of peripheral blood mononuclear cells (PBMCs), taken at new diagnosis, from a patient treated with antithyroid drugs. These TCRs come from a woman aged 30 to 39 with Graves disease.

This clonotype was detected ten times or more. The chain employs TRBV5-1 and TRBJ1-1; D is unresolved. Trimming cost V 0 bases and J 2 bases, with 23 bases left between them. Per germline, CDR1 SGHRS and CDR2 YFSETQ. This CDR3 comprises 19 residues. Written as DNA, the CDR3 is TGCGCCAGCAGCTTGGATACCCCGTCCCTCTCAGTGATTAACACTGAAGCTTTCTTT. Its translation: CASSLDTPSLSVINTEAFF.

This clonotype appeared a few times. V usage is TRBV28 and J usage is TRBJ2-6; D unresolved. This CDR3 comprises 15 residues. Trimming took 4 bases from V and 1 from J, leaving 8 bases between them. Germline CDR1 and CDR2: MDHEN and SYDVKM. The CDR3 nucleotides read TGTGCCAGCAGTTGGACCGATTCTGGGGCCAACGTCCTGACTTTC. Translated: CASSWTDSGANVLTF.

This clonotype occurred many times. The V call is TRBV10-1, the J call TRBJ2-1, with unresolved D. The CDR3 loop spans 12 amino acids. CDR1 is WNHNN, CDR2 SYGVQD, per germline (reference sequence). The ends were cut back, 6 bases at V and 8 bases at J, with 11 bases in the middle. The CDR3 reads CASSGIGYEQFF. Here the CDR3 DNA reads TGCGCCAGCAGCGGTATTGGTTATGAGCAGTTCTTC.

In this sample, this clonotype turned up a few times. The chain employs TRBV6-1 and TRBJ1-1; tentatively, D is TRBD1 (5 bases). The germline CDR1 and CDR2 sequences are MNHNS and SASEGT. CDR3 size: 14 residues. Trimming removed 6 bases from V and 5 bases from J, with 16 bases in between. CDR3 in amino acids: CASRPQDSGTEAFF. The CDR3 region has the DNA TGTGCCAGCAGACCACAGGACTCCGGGACTGAAGCTTTCTTT.

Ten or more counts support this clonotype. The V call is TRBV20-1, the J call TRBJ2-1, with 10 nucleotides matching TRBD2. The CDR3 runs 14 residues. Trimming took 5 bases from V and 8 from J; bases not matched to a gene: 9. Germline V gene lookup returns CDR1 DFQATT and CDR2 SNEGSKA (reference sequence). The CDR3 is CSAGTSGMIDEQFF. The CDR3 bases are TGCAGTGCTGGTACTAGCGGGATGATCGATGAGCAGTTCTTC.

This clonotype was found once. CDR3: CASSSGLAGAESDTQYF. CDR3 nucleotides: TGTGCCAGCAGCTCGGGACTAGCGGGGGCTGAGTCAGATACGCAGTATTTT. The chain carries TRBV11-3 and TRBJ2-3; 14 nucleotides line up with TRBD2. The V and J ends lost 4 bases and 4 bases, in that order; junction bases with no gene match: 7. There are 17 residues in the CDR3. Germline CDR1 is SGHNT and CDR2 is YENEEA.

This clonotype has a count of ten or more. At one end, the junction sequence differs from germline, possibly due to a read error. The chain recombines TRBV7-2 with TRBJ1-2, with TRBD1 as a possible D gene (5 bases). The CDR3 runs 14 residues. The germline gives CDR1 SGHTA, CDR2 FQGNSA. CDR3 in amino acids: CASSQVPGNYGYTF. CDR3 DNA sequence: TGCGCCAGCAGCCAAGTGCCAGGGAACTATGGCTACACCTTC.

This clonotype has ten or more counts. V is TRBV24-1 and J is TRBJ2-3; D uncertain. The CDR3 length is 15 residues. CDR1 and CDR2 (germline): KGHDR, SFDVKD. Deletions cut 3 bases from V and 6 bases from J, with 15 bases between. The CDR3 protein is CATSDGGLKVDTQYF. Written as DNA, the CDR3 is TGTGCCACCAGTGATGGCGGCTTGAAGGTTGATACGCAGTATTTT.

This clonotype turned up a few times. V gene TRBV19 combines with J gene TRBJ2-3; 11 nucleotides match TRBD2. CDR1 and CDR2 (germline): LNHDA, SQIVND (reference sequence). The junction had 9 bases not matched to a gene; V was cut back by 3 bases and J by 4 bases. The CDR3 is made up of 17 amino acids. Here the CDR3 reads CASSILPLAGAADTQYF. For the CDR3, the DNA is TGTGCCAGTAGTATTCTCCCACTAGCGGGAGCGGCAGATACGCAGTATTTT.

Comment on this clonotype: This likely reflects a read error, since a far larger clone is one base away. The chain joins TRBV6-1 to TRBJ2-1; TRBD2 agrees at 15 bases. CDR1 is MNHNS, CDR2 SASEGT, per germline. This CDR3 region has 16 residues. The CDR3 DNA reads TGTGCCAGCAGCCGGACTAGCGGGAGGGGGGGGGAGACCCGGTACTTC. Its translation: CASSRTSGRGGETRYF.

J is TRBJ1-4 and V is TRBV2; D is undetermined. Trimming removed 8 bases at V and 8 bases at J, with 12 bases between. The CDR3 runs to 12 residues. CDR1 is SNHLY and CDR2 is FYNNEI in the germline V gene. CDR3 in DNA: TGTGCCAGCTCCGTCGTGGGGGAAAAACTGTTTTTT. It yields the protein CASSVVGEKLFF.

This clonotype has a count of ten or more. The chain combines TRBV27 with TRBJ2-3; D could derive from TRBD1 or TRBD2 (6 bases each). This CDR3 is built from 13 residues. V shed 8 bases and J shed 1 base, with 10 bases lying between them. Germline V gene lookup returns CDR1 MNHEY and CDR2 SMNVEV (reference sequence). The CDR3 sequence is CASGGLRTDTQYF. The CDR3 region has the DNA TGTGCCAGCGGGGGGCTGCGCACAGATACGCAGTATTTT.

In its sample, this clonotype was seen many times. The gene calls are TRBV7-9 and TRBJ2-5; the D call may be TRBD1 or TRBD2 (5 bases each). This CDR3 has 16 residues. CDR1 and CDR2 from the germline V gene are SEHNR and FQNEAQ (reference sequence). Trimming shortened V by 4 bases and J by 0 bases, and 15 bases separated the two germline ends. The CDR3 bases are TGTGCCAGCAGCTCCCGGGACCTGGGGTACCAAGAGACCCAGTACTTC. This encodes CASSSRDLGYQETQYF.

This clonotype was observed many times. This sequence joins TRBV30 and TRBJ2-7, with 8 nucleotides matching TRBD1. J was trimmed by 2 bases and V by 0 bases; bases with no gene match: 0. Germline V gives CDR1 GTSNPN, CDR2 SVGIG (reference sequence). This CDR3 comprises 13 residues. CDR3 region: CAWSVQGAYEQYF. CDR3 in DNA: TGTGCCTGGAGTGTACAGGGGGCCTACGAGCAGTACTTC.

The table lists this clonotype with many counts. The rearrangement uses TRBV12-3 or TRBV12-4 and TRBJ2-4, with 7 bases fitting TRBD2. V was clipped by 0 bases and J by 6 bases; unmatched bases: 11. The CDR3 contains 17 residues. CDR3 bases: TGTGCCAGCAGTTTAGCGCTAGGTCACTGGGGGGGAAACATTCAGTACTTC. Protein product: CASSLALGHWGGNIQYF.

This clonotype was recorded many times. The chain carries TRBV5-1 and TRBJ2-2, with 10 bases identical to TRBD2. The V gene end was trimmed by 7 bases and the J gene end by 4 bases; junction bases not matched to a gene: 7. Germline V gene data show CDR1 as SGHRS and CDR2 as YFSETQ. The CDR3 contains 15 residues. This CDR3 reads CASQLAGVVTGELFF. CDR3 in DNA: TGCGCCAGCCAGCTAGCGGGAGTGGTCACCGGGGAGCTGTTTTTT.

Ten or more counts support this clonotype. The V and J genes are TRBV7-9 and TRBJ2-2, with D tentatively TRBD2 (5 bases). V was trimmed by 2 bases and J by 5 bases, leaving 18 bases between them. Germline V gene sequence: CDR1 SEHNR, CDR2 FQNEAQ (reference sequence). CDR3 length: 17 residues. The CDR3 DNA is TGTGCCAGCAGCTTACCGTCTAGTGGGAGTGGGACCGGGGAGCTGTTTTTT. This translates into CASSLPSSGSGTGELFF.